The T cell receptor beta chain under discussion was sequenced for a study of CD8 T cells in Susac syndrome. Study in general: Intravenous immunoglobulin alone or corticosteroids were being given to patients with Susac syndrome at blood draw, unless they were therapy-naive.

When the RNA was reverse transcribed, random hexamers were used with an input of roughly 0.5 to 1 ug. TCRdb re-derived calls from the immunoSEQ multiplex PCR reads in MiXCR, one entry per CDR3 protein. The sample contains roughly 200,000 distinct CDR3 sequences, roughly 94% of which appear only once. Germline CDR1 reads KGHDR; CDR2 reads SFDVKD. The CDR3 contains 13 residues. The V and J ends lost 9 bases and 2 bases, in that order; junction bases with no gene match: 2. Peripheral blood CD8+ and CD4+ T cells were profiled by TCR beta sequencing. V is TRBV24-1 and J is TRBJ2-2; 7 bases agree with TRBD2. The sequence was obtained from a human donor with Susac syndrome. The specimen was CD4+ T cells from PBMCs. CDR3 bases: TGTGCCACCGGGGAGGGAAACACCGGGGAGCTGTTTTTT. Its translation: CATGEGNTGELFF.